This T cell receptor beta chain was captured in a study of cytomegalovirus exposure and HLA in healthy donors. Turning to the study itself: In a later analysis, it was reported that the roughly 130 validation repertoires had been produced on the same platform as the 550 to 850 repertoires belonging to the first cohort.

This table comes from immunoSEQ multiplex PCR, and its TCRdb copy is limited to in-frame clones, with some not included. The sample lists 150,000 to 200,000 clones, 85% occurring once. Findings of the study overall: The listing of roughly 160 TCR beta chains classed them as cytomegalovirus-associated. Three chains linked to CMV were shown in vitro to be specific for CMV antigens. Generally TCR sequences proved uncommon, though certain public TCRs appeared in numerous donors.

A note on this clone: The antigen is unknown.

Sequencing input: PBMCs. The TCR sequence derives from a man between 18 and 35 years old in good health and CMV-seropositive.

Here the CDR3 DNA reads TGTGCCAGTAGTACCCACGCGGGACGGGATAATTCACCCCTCCACTTT. The encoded protein is CASSTHAGRDNSPLHF. J is TRBJ1-6 and V is TRBV19, with D perhaps TRBD1 (5 bases). Germline V gene sequence: CDR1 LNHDA, CDR2 SQIVND (reference sequence). The CDR3 has 16 residues. Trimming took 4 bases from V and 5 from J, leaving 15 bases between them.